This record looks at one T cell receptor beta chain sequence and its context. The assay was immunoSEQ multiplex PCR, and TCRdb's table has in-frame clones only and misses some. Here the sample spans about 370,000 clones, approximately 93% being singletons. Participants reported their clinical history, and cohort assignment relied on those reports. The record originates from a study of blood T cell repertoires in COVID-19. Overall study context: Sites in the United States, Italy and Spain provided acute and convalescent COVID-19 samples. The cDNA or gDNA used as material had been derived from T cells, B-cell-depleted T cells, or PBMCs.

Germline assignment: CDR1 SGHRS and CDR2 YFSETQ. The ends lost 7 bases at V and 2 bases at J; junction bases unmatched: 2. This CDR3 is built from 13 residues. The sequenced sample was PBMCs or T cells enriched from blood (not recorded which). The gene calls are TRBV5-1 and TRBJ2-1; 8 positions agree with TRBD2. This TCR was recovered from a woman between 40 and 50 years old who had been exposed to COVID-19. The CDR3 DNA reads TGCGCCAGCCGGACTAGCACCTACAATGAGCAGTTCTTC. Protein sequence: CASRTSTYNEQFF. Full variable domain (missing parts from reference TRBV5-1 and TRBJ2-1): KAGVTQTPRYLIKTRGQQVTLSCSPISGHRSVSWYQQTPGQGLQFLFEYFSETQRNKGNFPGRFSGRQFSNSRSEMNVSTLELGDSALYLCASRTSTYNEQFFGPGTRLTVL.